One sample yielded the 5 T cell receptor beta chains listed below, sequenced in a study of CD8+CD57+ T cells in acquired aplastic anemia. Using genomic DNA as the template, TCR beta VDJ and CDR3 profiling was carried out. TCRdb analysed the reads with MiXCR anew, one entry per CDR3 protein. This table holds hundreds of thousands of distinct CDR3 sequences, approximately 33% found once. In patients chosen for sequencing, flow cytometry had shown CD8+CD57+ cell expansion. The specimen sequenced was sorted CD4+, CD8+, or CD8+CD57+ T cells (not recorded which) from PBMCs. Every receptor here comes from a human donor with aplastic anemia.

The genes are TRBV2 and TRBJ1-5; D not resolved. Germline lookup yields CDR1 SNHLY and CDR2 FYNNEI. The V end lost 6 bases, the J end lost 4 bases, and 19 bases lay between the germline ends. This CDR3 comprises 16 residues. The CDR3 region is CASRARWRVGNQPQHF. In DNA form, the CDR3 reads TGTGCCAGCAGGGCCCGGTGGAGGGTCGGGAATCAGCCCCAGCATTTT.

This chain joins TRBV7-9 and TRBJ2-7; D is perhaps TRBD1 or TRBD2 (5 bases each). The ends were cut back, 9 bases at V and 6 bases at J, with 24 bases in the middle. Germline V lookup: CDR1 SEHNR, CDR2 FQNEAQ (reference sequence). There are 15 residues in the CDR3. This chain's CDR3 is CASSGARITFREQYF. CDR3 nucleotides: TGTGCCAGTTCCGGGGCAAGAATAACGTTCCGCGAGCAGTACTTC.

V gene TRBV7-2 combines with J gene TRBJ2-5, with a weak D call TRBD2 (6 bases). Germline CDR1 is SGHTA and CDR2 is FQGNSA. The CDR3 length is 14 residues. V shed 1 base and J shed 4 bases, with 10 bases lying between them. The CDR3 sequence: CASSLVVGGETQYF. The CDR3 DNA is TGTGCCAGCAGCTTAGTGGTGGGGGGAGAGACCCAGTACTTC. Combining the CDR3 with reference TRBV7-2 and TRBJ2-5 gives the whole variable domain GAGVSQSPSNKVTEKGKDVELRCDPISGHTALYWYRQSLGQGLEFLIYFQGNSAPDKSGLPSDRFSAERTGGSVSTLTIQRTQQEDSAVYLCASSLVVGGETQYFGPGTRLLVL.

To note about this clonotype: A read error may be the cause here, since a much bigger clone is one base away. This chain links TRBV9 with TRBJ1-5; TRBD1 might be the D (6 bases). Germline CDR1 reads SGDLS; CDR2 reads YYNGEE. The CDR3 is made up of 15 amino acids. The V end lost 2 bases, the J end lost 6 bases, and 15 bases lay between the germline ends. DNA for the CDR3: TGTGCCAGCAGCGTTTCAGGGGCGGTTATTCAGCCCCAGCATTTT. Its translation is CASSVSGAVIQPQHF.

The sample holds many counts of this clonotype. The chain carries TRBV19 and TRBJ2-7; 10 bases line up with TRBD2. Unmatched junction bases numbered 16, after V lost 8 bases and J lost 6 bases. This CDR3 has 16 amino acids. From germline, CDR1 is LNHDA and CDR2 SQIVND (reference sequence). The CDR3 nucleotides read TGTGCCAGTGGAGGAGGCGGGCTAGCGGGAGTCGGCGAGCAGTACTTC. This gives the protein CASGGGGLAGVGEQYF. The full variable domain, its missing parts supplied by reference TRBV19 and TRBJ2-7, is DGGITQSPKYLFRKEGQNVTLSCEQNLNHDAMYWYRQDPGQGLRLIYYSQIVNDFQKGDIAEGYSVSREKKESFPLTVTSAQKNPTAFYLCASGGGGLAGVGEQYFGPGTRLTVT.